This paragraph covers one T cell receptor beta chain sequence. Its antigen is undetermined. Only in-frame clones appear in the TCRdb table, and some are missing; sequencing was by immunoSEQ multiplex PCR. The table shows tens of thousands of clones, with more than 75% occurring only once. The entry originates in a study of chemoradiotherapy in HPV16-positive cancers. Study-level background: Functional T-cell assays on a couple of HPV16-positive patients' cells defined candidate HPV-specific clones and common TCR motifs.

The CDR3 runs 15 residues. V was trimmed by 5 bases and J by 8 bases, leaving 19 bases between them. CDR1 SGDLS and CDR2 YYNGEE come from the germline V gene. Study-wide results and limits: Candidate HPV-specific clones and E7-related TCR motifs grew in tumor during treatment. In HPV16-positive patients, HPV-responsive T-cell expansion tracked better recurrence-free survival.

V usage is TRBV9 and J usage is TRBJ1-4; a possible D gene is TRBD1 (6 bases). This sequence was found in a human donor with HPV-associated anogenital cancer. Sample: blood, taken from a patient who underwent chemoradiotherapy. CDR3 in DNA: TGTGCCAGCAGGACAGAAGACAGGCCGGACGAAAAACTGTTTTTT. Its translation is CASRTEDRPDEKLFF. The complete variable domain, with remaining parts taken from reference TRBV9 and TRBJ1-4, reads DSGVTQTPKHLITATGQRVTLRCSPRSGDLSVYWYQQSLDQGLQFLIQYYNGEERAKGNILERFSAQQFPDLHSELNLSSLELGDSALYFCASRTEDRPDEKLFFGSGTQLSVL.